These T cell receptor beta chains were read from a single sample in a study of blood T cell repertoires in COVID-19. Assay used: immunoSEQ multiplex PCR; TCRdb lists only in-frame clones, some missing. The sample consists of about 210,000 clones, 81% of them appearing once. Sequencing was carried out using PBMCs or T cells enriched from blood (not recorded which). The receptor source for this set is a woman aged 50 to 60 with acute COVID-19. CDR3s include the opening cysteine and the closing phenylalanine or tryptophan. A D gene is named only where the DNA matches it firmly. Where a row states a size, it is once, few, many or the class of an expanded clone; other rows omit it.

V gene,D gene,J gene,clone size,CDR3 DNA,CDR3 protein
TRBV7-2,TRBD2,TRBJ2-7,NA,TGTGCCAGCAGCTTGACTAGCGGGAGTTCCTACGAGCAGTACTTC,CASSLTSGSSYEQYF
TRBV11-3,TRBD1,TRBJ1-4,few,TGTGCCAGCAGCACCCCGGGACAGGGGGCGGAAAAACTGTTTTTT,CASSTPGQGAEKLFF
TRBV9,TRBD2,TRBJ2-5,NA,TGTGCCAGCAGCGTAGCAGGGCGGGGGGCCCCCCCAGAGACCCAGTACTTC,CASSVAGRGAPPETQYF
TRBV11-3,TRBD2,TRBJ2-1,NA,TGTGCCAGCACCTCTGTGAGCGGGAGAGACAATGAGCAGTTCTTC,CASTSVSGRDNEQFF
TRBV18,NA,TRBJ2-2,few,TGTGCCAGCTCACCATTGGCAGGCGAGAACACCGGGGAGCTGTTTTTT,CASSPLAGENTGELFF
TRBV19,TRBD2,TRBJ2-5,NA,TGTGCCAGTAGTATATCCCGGGTTAACGGGAGGGCCGGTGAGACCCAGTACTTC,CASSISRVNGRAGETQYF
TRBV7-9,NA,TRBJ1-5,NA,TGTGCCAGCAGCGCCGGCGGGGTTCAGCCCCAGCATTTT,CASSAGGVQPQHF
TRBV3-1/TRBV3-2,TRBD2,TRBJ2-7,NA,TGTGCCAGCACTCTAGCGGGAGGGCGCGAGCAGTACTTC,CASTLAGGREQYF
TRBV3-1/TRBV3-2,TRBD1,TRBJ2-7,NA,TGTGCCAGCAGCGACAGGGCTTCCTACGAGCAGTACTTC,CASSDRASYEQYF
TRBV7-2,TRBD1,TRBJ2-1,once,TGTGCCAGCAGCCCAGGGGACAGTTGGGATGAGCAGTTCTTC,CASSPGDSWDEQFF
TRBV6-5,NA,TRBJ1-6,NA,TGTGCCAGCACCAGCCAGGGCGCGAATTCACCCCTCCACTTT,CASTSQGANSPLHF
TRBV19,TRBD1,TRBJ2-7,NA,TGTGCCAGCAGACAGGGCCCGAGCTCCTACGAGCAGTACTTC,CASRQGPSSYEQYF
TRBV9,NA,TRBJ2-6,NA,TGTGCCAGCAGCGGCGGGGCGTCTGGGGCCAACGTCCTGACTTTC,CASSGGASGANVLTF
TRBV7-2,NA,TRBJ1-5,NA,TGTGCCAGCAGCCCAGACAGAAGCAATCAGCCCCAGCATTTT,CASSPDRSNQPQHF
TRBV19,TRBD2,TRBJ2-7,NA,TGTGCCAGTCAACGCAAACCGGGACTAGGGGAGTCCTACGAGCAGTACTTC,CASQRKPGLGESYEQYF
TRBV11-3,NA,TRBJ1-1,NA,TGTGCCAGCCAAGACAGGAGTGGCACTGAAGCTTTCTTT,CASQDRSGTEAFF
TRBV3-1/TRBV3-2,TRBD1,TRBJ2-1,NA,TGTGCCAGCAGCTATAAACCGGGACAGGGACGCTCAGGAAAGCAGTTCTTC,CASSYKPGQGRSGKQFF
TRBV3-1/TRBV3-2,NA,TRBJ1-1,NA,TGTGCCAGCAGCGCCCGGACAGCTAACACTGAAGCTTTCTTT,CASSARTANTEAFF
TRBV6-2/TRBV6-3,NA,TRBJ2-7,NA,TGTGCCAGCAGTATTGCCACCGGGACTCCCTACTTC,CASSIATGTPYF
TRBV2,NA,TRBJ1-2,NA,TGTGCCAGCAGGCGGCAGGGGCTACATGGCTACACCTTC,CASRRQGLHGYTF
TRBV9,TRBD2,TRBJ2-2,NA,TGTGCCAGCAGCGTAGACGGAAGCGGGGGGGCGAACACCGGGGAGCTGTTTTTT,CASSVDGSGGANTGELFF
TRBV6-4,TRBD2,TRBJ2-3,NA,TGTGCCAGCAGTGCCGAACTAGCGGGCACAGATACGCAGTATTTT,CASSAELAGTDTQYF
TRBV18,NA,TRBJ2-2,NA,TGTGCCAGCTCACCAGACTTGAACACCGGGGAGCTGTTTTTT,CASSPDLNTGELFF
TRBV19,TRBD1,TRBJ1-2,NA,TGTGCCAGTAGTATAGTAAACAGGGGGCATGGCTACACCTTC,CASSIVNRGHGYTF
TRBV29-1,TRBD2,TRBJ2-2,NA,TGCAGCGTTGGCTCGCAGGGGACTAGCGGTAACACCGGGGAGCTGTTTTTT,CSVGSQGTSGNTGELFF
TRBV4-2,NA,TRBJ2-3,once,TGTGCCAGCAGCCCTACCCGCACAGATACGCAGTATTTT,CASSPTRTDTQYF
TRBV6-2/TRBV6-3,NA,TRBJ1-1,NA,TGTGCCAGCAGTTACTCCAGGGATGAAGCTTTCTTT,CASSYSRDEAFF
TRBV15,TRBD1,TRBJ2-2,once,TGTGCCACCAGCAGAGCAGGGGGTAACACCGGGGAGCTGTTTTTT,CATSRAGGNTGELFF
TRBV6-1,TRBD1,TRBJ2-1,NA,TGTGCCAGCAGTGAAGCCTTGGACAGGGTAATCTTCTTC,CASSEALDRVIFF
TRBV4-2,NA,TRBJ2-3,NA,TGTGCCAGCAGCCAGAGGGGGATCGGCACAGATACGCAGTATTTT,CASSQRGIGTDTQYF
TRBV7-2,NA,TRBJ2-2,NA,TGTGCCAGCAGCTTAACAGGGACGCCCGGGGAGCTGTTTTTT,CASSLTGTPGELFF
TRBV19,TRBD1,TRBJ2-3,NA,TGTGCCAGTAGCTCTCTTGGACAGGGCACAGATACGCAGTATTTT,CASSSLGQGTDTQYF
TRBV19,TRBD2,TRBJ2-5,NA,TGTGCCACGGGACTAGCGGGAGTAGAGACCCAGTACTTC,CATGLAGVETQYF
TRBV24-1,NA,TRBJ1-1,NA,TGTGCCACCAGTGATTTTCAAGGGGTGGGTTTCTTT,CATSDFQGVGFF
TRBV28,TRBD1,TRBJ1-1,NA,TGTGCCAGCAGTTCCGGCAGGGGGCTTGTCTTT,CASSSGRGLVF
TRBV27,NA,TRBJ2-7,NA,TGTGCCAGCAGTTCCGGGACAATTCCTTACGAGCAGTACTTC,CASSSGTIPYEQYF
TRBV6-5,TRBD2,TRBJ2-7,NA,TGTGCCAGCAGTTACCGGGGGGTCCAGGGAAGGAGCGAGCAGTACTTC,CASSYRGVQGRSEQYF
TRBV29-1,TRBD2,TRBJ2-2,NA,TGCAGCGTTGAAGGGAGCGGGAGAAAGGTACGCCGGGAGCTGTTTTTT,CSVEGSGRKVRRELFF
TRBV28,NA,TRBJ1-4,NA,TGTGCCAGCAGTTTCTCCCAGGTAAAAGGAAAACTGTTTTTT,CASSFSQVKGKLFF
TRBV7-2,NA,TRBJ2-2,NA,TGTGCCAGCAGCTTAGGTCCCCAGGGGAACGGCGGGGAGCTGTTTTTT,CASSLGPQGNGGELFF
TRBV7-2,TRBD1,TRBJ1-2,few,TGTGCCAGCAGCTCGAGCCTAGGGACAGGAGTAGATGGCTACACCTTC,CASSSSLGTGVDGYTF
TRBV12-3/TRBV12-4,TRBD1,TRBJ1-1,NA,TGTGCCAGCAGTTTGAGGGGGCGAACTGAAGCTTTCTTT,CASSLRGRTEAFF
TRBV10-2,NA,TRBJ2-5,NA,TGCGCCACCGAACGGGGGAAAAGAGAGACCCAGTACTTC,CATERGKRETQYF
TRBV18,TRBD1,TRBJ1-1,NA,TGTGCCAGCTCACCAGGGACAGGGGGGAACACTGAAGCTTTCTTT,CASSPGTGGNTEAFF
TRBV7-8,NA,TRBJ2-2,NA,TGTGCCAGCAGCTTCGCCGGGTCAGTCGGCGTCGGGGAGCTGTTTTTT,CASSFAGSVGVGELFF
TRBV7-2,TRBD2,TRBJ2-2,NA,TGTGCCAGCAGCGACCGAGCGGGGGCAGGGGGGGAGCTGTTTTTT,CASSDRAGAGGELFF
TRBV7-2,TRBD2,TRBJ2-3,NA,TGTGCCAGCAGCTTTCGTCTAGCGGGGGGGCCTACAGATACGCAGTATTTT,CASSFRLAGGPTDTQYF
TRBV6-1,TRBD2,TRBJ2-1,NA,TGTGCCAGCAGTGAACTAGCGGGGATAAATGAGCAGTTCTTC,CASSELAGINEQFF
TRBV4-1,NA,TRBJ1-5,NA,TGCGCCAGCAGCCAAAGCCCTACAGGGTACGCTCAGCCCCAGCATTTT,CASSQSPTGYAQPQHF
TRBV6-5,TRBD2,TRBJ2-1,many,TGTGCCAGCAGTTACTCTAGCGGGGAGTACAATGAGCAGTTCTTC,CASSYSSGEYNEQFF
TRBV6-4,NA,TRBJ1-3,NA,TGTGCCAGCAGTTTCGCCACGTCGAGCTCTGGAAACACCATATATTTT,CASSFATSSSGNTIYF
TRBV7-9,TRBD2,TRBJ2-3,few,TGTGCCAGCAGCTTCTTTTCCGGGACTAGCGGGGTGCCTGTGGCGTATTTT,CASSFFSGTSGVPVAYF
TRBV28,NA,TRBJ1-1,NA,TGTGCCAGCAGTTTACCCCGGGGGGCGAACACTGAAGCTTTCTTT,CASSLPRGANTEAFF
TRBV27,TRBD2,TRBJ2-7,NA,TGTGCCAGCAGTTTACGGCCTTTGGCTAGCGGGGGCTACGAGCAGTACTTC,CASSLRPLASGGYEQYF